The 21 T cell receptor beta chains reported below all come from one sample, sequenced in a study of cytomegalovirus exposure and HLA in healthy donors. With 60 Vbeta and 13 Jbeta primers, the PCR was carried out. Sequencing was performed with immunoSEQ multiplex PCR; in TCRdb, only in-frame clones are kept and a portion is missing. The sample has 100,000 or so clones, around 85% seen once; the top ten hold about 3.7%. The sequenced sample was PBMCs. The receptors here all came from a man younger than 45 in good health and CMV-seronegative.

CDR3 DNA: TGTGCCAGTAGTATGACAGGCCGCGGCTCCTACGAGCAGTACTTC. Its protein is CASSMTGRGSYEQYF. This chain joins TRBV19 and TRBJ2-7, with D maybe TRBD1 (6 bases). The CDR3 is 15 amino acids. Germline V CDR1 and CDR2: LNHDA, SQIVND (reference sequence). Trimming took 3 bases from V and 0 from J, leaving 12 bases between them. The full variable domain, completed using reference TRBV19 and TRBJ2-7, is DGGITQSPKYLFRKEGQNVTLSCEQNLNHDAMYWYRQDPGQGLRLIYYSQIVNDFQKGDIAEGYSVSREKKESFPLTVTSAQKNPTAFYLCASSMTGRGSYEQYFGPGTRLTVT.

The chain has TRBV7-2 and TRBJ2-3; TRBD2 matches at 9 bases. After removal of 7 bases from V and 4 bases from J, the junction contained 18 bases not matched to a gene. The germline CDR1 and CDR2 sequences are SGHTA and FQGNSA. This CDR3 is 18 amino acids long. CDR3 nucleotides: TGTGCCAGCACCCCCGTAGTTCAGCGGGAGGCCGTAGCAGATACGCAGTATTTT. Protein sequence: CASTPVVQREAVADTQYF.

This clone came up once. The gene calls are TRBV29-1 and TRBJ1-2; D is uncertain. The CDR3 is 12 amino acids. The germline V gene has CDR1 SQVTM and CDR2 ANQGSEA. V was pared by 3 bases and J by 7 bases, with 12 bases between. CDR3 nucleotides: TGCAGCGTTGATTTAACAAAACGTGGCTACACCTTC. Amino acid sequence: CSVDLTKRGYTF.

The chain combines TRBV7-9 with TRBJ1-4, with no clear D. The CDR3 length is 14 residues. CDR1 and CDR2 (germline): SEHNR, FQNEAQ (reference sequence). Deletions cut 7 bases from V and 2 bases from J, with 11 bases between. The DNA of the CDR3 is TGTGCCAGCACCCCGTGGCAGACTAATGAAAAACTGTTTTTT. It encodes CASTPWQTNEKLFF.

This clone has only a few counts. The rearrangement joins TRBV7-9 to TRBJ2-7; a possible D gene is TRBD2 (6 bases). The germline gives CDR1 SEHNR, CDR2 FQNEAQ (reference sequence). Between the trimmed V and J ends, which lost 5 bases and 2 bases, there was a span of 16 bases. The CDR3 loop spans 15 amino acids. The CDR3 DNA follows: TGTGCCAGCAGCACAACTAGCCGAGCCACCTACGAGCAGTACTTC. Its protein product is CASSTTSRATYEQYF.

This clone has a handful of counts. V gene TRBV7-6 combines with J gene TRBJ2-2; 13 nucleotides match TRBD2. This CDR3 has 17 amino acids. The germline V gene has CDR1 SGHVS and CDR2 FNYEAQ. The junction had 9 bases not matched to a gene; V was cut back by 5 bases and J by 6 bases. The CDR3, as DNA: TGTGCCAGCAGCCCCCGGACTAGCGGGAGCGAGTCCGGGGAGCTGTTTTTT. Protein product: CASSPRTSGSESGELFF.

The chain couples TRBV5-4 to TRBJ2-7, with 7 bases aligning to TRBD1. With 4 bases clipped from V and 7 bases from J, the junction kept 11 bases outside the gene matches. Germline lookup yields CDR1 SGHNT and CDR2 YYREEE (reference sequence). CDR3 length equals 14 residues. The CDR3 nucleotides are TGTGCCAGCAGCCCGGGTCAGGGGGTGAGGGAGCAGTACTTC. Its translation is CASSPGQGVREQYF.

The rearrangement links TRBV7-6 to TRBJ2-1; 9 nucleotides align to TRBD2. Germline V gene lookup returns CDR1 SGHVS and CDR2 FNYEAQ. This CDR3 spans 17 amino acids. With V trimmed by 5 bases and J by 6 bases, 14 bases remained unmatched. In nucleotides, the CDR3 is TGTGCCAGCAGCCCATCCGTTAGCGGGAGTGCGTTCAATGAGCAGTTCTTC. Its protein product is CASSPSVSGSAFNEQFF.

In the case of this clone: One end of the junction varies from germline; a read error may be responsible. The V gene is TRBV7-7, the J gene TRBJ2-5; 7 bases fit TRBD2. Germline CDR1 SSHAT, CDR2 FNYEAQ (reference sequence). CDR3 length: 15 amino acids. The CDR3 spells CASSRSGGIQETQYF. CDR3 bases: TGTGCTAGCAGCCGGTCGGGGGGAATTCAAGAGACCCAGTACTTC.

The chain couples TRBV5-4 to TRBJ1-2, with D possibly matching TRBD1 (6 bases). The germline V gene encodes CDR1 SGHNT and CDR2 YYREEE (reference sequence). The V end lost 0 bases, the J end lost 2 bases, and 17 bases lay between the germline ends. This CDR3 spans 17 amino acids. The CDR3 nucleotides read TGTGCCAGCAGCTTGGTTTCCGGGACACACCCCAACTATGGCTACACCTTC. It encodes CASSLVSGTHPNYGYTF. Variable domain in full (rest from reference TRBV5-4 and TRBJ1-2): ETGVTQSPTHLIKTRGQQVTLRCSSQSGHNTVSWYQQALGQGPQFIFQYYREEENGRGNFPPRFSGLQFPNYSSELNVNALELDDSALYLCASSLVSGTHPNYGYTFGSGTRLTVV.

The chain employs TRBV10-3 and TRBJ1-4; 9 bases match TRBD1. Germline V CDR1 and CDR2: ENHRY, SYGVKD. J lost 5 bases, V lost 6 bases, and 4 bases had no gene match. The CDR3 covers 14 residues. The CDR3 bases are TGTGCCATCAGGGACGGGACAGGGAATGAAAAACTGTTTTTT. This gives the protein CAIRDGTGNEKLFF.

The genes are TRBV6-1 and TRBJ1-1; perhaps TRBD1 as D (5 bases). CDR3 length equals 15 residues. The germline V and J ends were trimmed by 6 bases and 4 bases, with 18 bases remaining between them. Germline-derived CDR1 and CDR2 are MNHNS and SASEGT. DNA for the CDR3: TGTGCCAGCAGAAGTGGTCTGCAGGGAATCACTGAAGCTTTCTTT. Translation: CASRSGLQGITEAFF.

The rearrangement joins TRBV4-2 to TRBJ2-4; possibly TRBD2 for D (6 bases). The CDR3 contains 16 residues. Germline loops: CDR1 LGHNA, CDR2 YNFKEQ. Trimming took 7 bases from V and 3 from J, leaving 19 bases between them. CDR3: CASTPGGEQGKNIQYF. The CDR3 nucleotides are TGTGCCAGCACCCCAGGAGGGGAGCAGGGCAAAAACATTCAGTACTTC.

The V gene is TRBV19, the J gene TRBJ2-7, with D possibly matching TRBD1 (6 bases). The ends were cut back, 2 bases at V and 8 bases at J, with 13 bases in the middle. CDR3 length: 13 residues. Germline loops: CDR1 LNHDA, CDR2 SQIVND (reference sequence). CDR3 loop: CASSIKGHAQQYF. CDR3 DNA: TGTGCCAGTAGTATAAAGGGACACGCGCAGCAGTACTTC. The whole variable domain, filled in from reference TRBV19 and TRBJ2-7, reads DGGITQSPKYLFRKEGQNVTLSCEQNLNHDAMYWYRQDPGQGLRLIYYSQIVNDFQKGDIAEGYSVSREKKESFPLTVTSAQKNPTAFYLCASSIKGHAQQYFGPGTRLTVT.

The chain is built from TRBV18 and TRBJ2-1; D call uncertain. Germline V gives CDR1 KGHSH, CDR2 LQKENI. This CDR3 has 12 amino acids. With 3 bases removed from V and 9 bases from J, the gap between germline ends came to 9 bases. The CDR3 loop reads CASSPQPGEQFF. The CDR3 bases are TGTGCCAGCTCACCCCAACCCGGTGAGCAGTTCTTC.

V is TRBV29-1 and J is TRBJ1-3; 7 nucleotides agree with TRBD1. This CDR3 is 13 amino acids long. CDR1 is SQVTM, CDR2 ANQGSEA, per germline. Trimming removed 6 bases from V and 2 bases from J; junction bases left unmatched: 4. Here the CDR3 DNA reads TGCAGCGTCCAGGGGGAGGCTGGAAACACCATATATTTT. This translates into CSVQGEAGNTIYF.

The chain combines TRBV27 with TRBJ2-1; a weak D match, TRBD2 (6 bases). Germline V gene lookup returns CDR1 MNHEY and CDR2 SMNVEV (reference sequence). V gave up 3 bases and J gave up 4 bases, with 10 bases separating them. The CDR3 totals 14 residues. The CDR3 here is CASSFRAGYNEQFF. CDR3 coding DNA: TGTGCCAGCAGTTTTAGGGCGGGATACAATGAGCAGTTCTTC.

This clone was picked up a small number of times. The V call is TRBV6-4, the J call TRBJ2-6, with 7 bases matching TRBD1. The length of the CDR3 is 15 residues. CDR1 is MRHNA, CDR2 SNTAGT, per germline. The junction had 3 bases not matched to a gene; V was cut back by 5 bases and J by 2 bases. CDR3 in amino acids: CASSPDRAGANVLTF. CDR3 DNA sequence: TGTGCCAGCAGTCCTGACAGGGCTGGGGCCAACGTCCTGACTTTC.

This clone is a singleton in its sample. The chain recombines TRBV7-9 with TRBJ1-5, with TRBD1 identical over 7 bases. With V trimmed by 4 bases and J by 7 bases, 4 bases remained unmatched. CDR1 is SEHNR and CDR2 is FQNEAQ in the germline V gene (reference sequence). This CDR3 spans 13 amino acids. CDR3 coding DNA: TGTGCCAGCAGCTCCACAGGGGTACAGCCCCAGCATTTT. Translated, it gives CASSSTGVQPQHF.

V and J are TRBV15 and TRBJ2-3; D might be TRBD1 (6 bases). Germline loops: CDR1 LNHNV, CDR2 YYDKDF (reference sequence). This CDR3 is 15 amino acids long. Trimming shortened V by 1 base and J by 1 base, and 9 bases separated the two germline ends. The CDR3 coding sequence is TGTGCCACCAGCAGAGGGACAGCCCGCACAGATACGCAGTATTTT. Its translation: CATSRGTARTDTQYF.

This chain links TRBV7-2 with TRBJ2-2, with a possible D match to TRBD1 (6 bases). V gave up 2 bases and J gave up 3 bases, with 13 bases separating them. CDR3 length: 16 residues. Germline values: CDR1 SGHTA, CDR2 FQGNSA. The CDR3, as DNA: TGTGCCAGCAGCTTAAATTGGGGGCAGGACACCGGGGAGCTGTTTTTT. It codes for CASSLNWGQDTGELFF. Together with reference TRBV7-2 and TRBJ2-2, the CDR3 gives the full variable domain: GAGVSQSPSNKVTEKGKDVELRCDPISGHTALYWYRQSLGQGLEFLIYFQGNSAPDKSGLPSDRFSAERTGGSVSTLTIQRTQQEDSAVYLCASSLNWGQDTGELFFGEGSRLTVL.